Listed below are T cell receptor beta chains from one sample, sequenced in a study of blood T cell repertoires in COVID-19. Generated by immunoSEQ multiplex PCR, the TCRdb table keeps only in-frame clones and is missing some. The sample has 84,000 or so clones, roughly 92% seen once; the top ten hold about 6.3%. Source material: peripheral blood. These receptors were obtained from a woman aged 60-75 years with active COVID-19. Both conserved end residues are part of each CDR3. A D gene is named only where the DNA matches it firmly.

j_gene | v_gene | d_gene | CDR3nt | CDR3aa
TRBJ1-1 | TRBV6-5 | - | TGTGCCAGCAGTTACGGTCAGGGACTGACTGAAGCTTTCTTT | CASSYGQGLTEAFF
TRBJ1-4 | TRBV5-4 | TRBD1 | TGTGCCAGCGGCCCACCGGGACAGACCACAACTAATGAAAAACTGTTTTTT | CASGPPGQTTTNEKLFF
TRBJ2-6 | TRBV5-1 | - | TGCGCCAGCAGCTTGGCCAGCTCTGGGGCCAACGTCCTGACTTTC | CASSLASSGANVLTF
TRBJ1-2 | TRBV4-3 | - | TGCGCCAGCAGCCAAGGAGGGGGAACTGGGACGCGGGGCTACACCTTC | CASSQGGGTGTRGYTF
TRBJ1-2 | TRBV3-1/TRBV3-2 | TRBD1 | TGTGCCAGCAGTACTCCGGGGACAGGGCCAAATGGCTACACCTTC | CASSTPGTGPNGYTF
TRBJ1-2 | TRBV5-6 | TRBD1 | TGTGCCAGCAGCTCCACGGACAGGGGATATGGCTACACCTTC | CASSSTDRGYGYTF
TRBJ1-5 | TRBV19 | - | TGTGCCAGTAGTATCGCGGTTCAGCCCCAGCATTTT | CASSIAVQPQHF
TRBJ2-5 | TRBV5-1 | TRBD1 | TGCGCCAGCAGCTACCCAGGGGGTCGGCAAGAGACCCAGTACTTC | CASSYPGGRQETQYF
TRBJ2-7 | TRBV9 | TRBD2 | TGTGCCAGCAGCGTAGGGCTAGCGGGAGGCGAGCAGTACTTC | CASSVGLAGGEQYF
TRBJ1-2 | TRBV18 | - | TGTGCCAGCTCACCATCAGATAACTATGGCTACACCTTC | CASSPSDNYGYTF
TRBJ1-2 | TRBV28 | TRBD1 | TGTGCCAGCAGTTTAATTGGGGACAGGGACTATGGCTACACCTTC | CASSLIGDRDYGYTF
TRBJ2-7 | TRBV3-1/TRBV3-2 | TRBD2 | TGTGCCAGCAGCCCAGGACTAGCGGGGTTACACGAGCAGTACTTC | CASSPGLAGLHEQYF
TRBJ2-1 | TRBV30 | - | TGTGCCTGGAGTCCCGGGAGTCGAGACAATGAGCAGTTCTTC | CAWSPGSRDNEQFF
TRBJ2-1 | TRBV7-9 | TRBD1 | TGTGCCAGCAGCTATACAGGGGCATGGTACAATGAGCAGTTCTTC | CASSYTGAWYNEQFF
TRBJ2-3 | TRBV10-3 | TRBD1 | TGTGCCATCAGTGAGTCGAATTTGGACAGGGCCACAGATACGCAGTATTTT | CAISESNLDRATDTQYF
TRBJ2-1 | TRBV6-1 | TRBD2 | TGTGCCAGCAGTGAGTCCCTAGCGGGATACTACAATGAGCAGTTCTTC | CASSESLAGYYNEQFF
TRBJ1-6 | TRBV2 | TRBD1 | TGTGCCAACGGACAGGACAAAAATTCACCCCTCCACTTT | CANGQDKNSPLHF
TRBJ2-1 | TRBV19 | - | TGTGCCAGTAGTACCGGGACTTTGAGCTCCTACAATGAGCAGTTCTTC | CASSTGTLSSYNEQFF
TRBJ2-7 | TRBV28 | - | TGTGCCAGCAGCCCCGGGGGGCGCGAGCAGTACTTC | CASSPGGREQYF
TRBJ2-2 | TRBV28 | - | TGTGCCAGCAGTTCCCCCGGGGGCACCGGGGAGCTGTTTTTT | CASSSPGGTGELFF
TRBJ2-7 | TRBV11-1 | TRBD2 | TGTGCCAGCAGCTCCCCCGGGACTAGCGGCTACGAGCAGTACTTC | CASSSPGTSGYEQYF
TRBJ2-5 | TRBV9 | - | TGTGCCAGCACCCTAGGGGATAGTACAGAGACCCAGTACTTC | CASTLGDSTETQYF
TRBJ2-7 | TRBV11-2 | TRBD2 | TGTGCCAGCAGCTTAGCCCCCGGTCGGAGGGGGACTAGCTCCTACGAGCAGTACTTC | CASSLAPGRRGTSSYEQYF
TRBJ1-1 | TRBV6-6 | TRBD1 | TGTGCCAGCAGTTCCATACAGGGGGCGATTGAAGCTTTCTTT | CASSSIQGAIEAFF
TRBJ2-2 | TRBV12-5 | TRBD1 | TGTGCTAGTGGTTTCCGGACAGGGTATTCAGACGCGAACACCGGGGAGCTGTTTTTT | CASGFRTGYSDANTGELFF
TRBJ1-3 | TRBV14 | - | TGTGCCAGCAGCCAAGATTATGGCTCATTAAGAACCTCTGGAAACACCATATATTTT | CASSQDYGSLRTSGNTIYF
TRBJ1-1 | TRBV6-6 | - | TGTGCCAGCAGTTACGTACAGGGCACTGAAGCTTTCTTT | CASSYVQGTEAFF